Shown below are 25 T cell receptor beta chains from a single sample sequenced in a study of blood T cell repertoires in COVID-19. The protocol was immunoSEQ multiplex PCR, while the TCRdb copy is restricted to in-frame clones and leaves out a portion. The table includes under 200,000 clones, 70% to 90% detected once. Sequenced: peripheral blood. The receptors stem from a woman older than 75 with acute or convalescent COVID-19.

V usage is TRBV20-1 and J usage is TRBJ2-1, with D uncertain. Germline V gives CDR1 DFQATT, CDR2 SNEGSKA (reference sequence). Trimming pared 5 bases from V and 10 bases from J, leaving 12 bases between. CDR3 length: 11 amino acids. The DNA of the CDR3 is TGCAGTGCTCCTCTAAGTCGAGAGCAGTTCTTC. Translation gives CSAPLSREQFF.

This chain uses TRBV10-3 with TRBJ2-2; a weak D match, TRBD2 (7 bases). The CDR3 sequence is 16 residues long. Germline loops: CDR1 ENHRY, CDR2 SYGVKD. V lost 10 bases, J lost 1 base, and 19 bases lay in between. The CDR3 spells CATRGRGGENTGELFF. The CDR3, as DNA: TGTGCCACCAGGGGCAGGGGAGGGGAGAACACCGGGGAGCTGTTTTTT.

The chain employs TRBV5-1 and TRBJ2-5, with TRBD2 matching 11 bases. CDR1 is SGHRS, CDR2 YFSETQ, per germline. Trimming took 1 base from V and 5 from J; bases not matched to a gene: 4. CDR3 length: 15 residues. The CDR3 region is CASSLTSGRSETQYF. The CDR3 DNA follows: TGCGCCAGCAGCTTGACTAGCGGGAGATCGGAGACCCAGTACTTC.

This clone was observed once. V usage is TRBV18 and J usage is TRBJ1-1; D is ambiguous. The CDR3 length is 13 residues. V was shortened by 3 bases and J by 3 bases, with 8 bases between the two germline ends. CDR1 KGHSH and CDR2 LQKENI come from the germline V gene. The CDR3 coding sequence is TGTGCCAGCTCACCGTCGCAGGACACTGAAGCTTTCTTT. Translation: CASSPSQDTEAFF.

The CDR3 DNA reads TGCGCCAGCAGCTTGGAAGGGGGCTACGAGCAGTACTTC. Translation gives CASSLEGGYEQYF. The rearrangement links TRBV5-1 to TRBJ2-7; D may be TRBD1 (6 bases). The CDR3 is 13 residues long. Between the trimmed V and J ends, which lost 0 bases and 3 bases, there was a span of 7 bases. Germline values: CDR1 SGHRS, CDR2 YFSETQ.

V and J are TRBV6-6 and TRBJ2-6, with 13 bases identical to TRBD2. The germline V gene has CDR1 MNHNY and CDR2 SVGAGI (reference sequence). CDR3 size: 19 residues. The V gene end was trimmed by 5 bases and the J gene end by 4 bases; junction bases not matched to a gene: 11. CDR3 coding DNA: TGTGCCAGCAGTCAAAGCGGGACTAGCGGGATTCTCGGGGCCAACGTCCTGACTTTC. Amino acid sequence: CASSQSGTSGILGANVLTF.

The genes are TRBV7-2 and TRBJ2-3, with D uncertain. The CDR3 sequence is 15 residues long. The V and J ends lost 4 bases and 1 base respectively, with 12 bases between them. The germline V gene has CDR1 SGHTA and CDR2 FQGNSA. The CDR3 coding sequence is TGTGCCAGCAGCTCCGACTCCGTTGGCACAGATACGCAGTATTTT. Protein product: CASSSDSVGTDTQYF.

CDR3 sequence: CASSLSGTGNQPQHF. The DNA for the CDR3 is TGTGCCAGCAGTTTATCCGGGACAGGGAATCAGCCCCAGCATTTT. The genes are TRBV6-5 and TRBJ1-5; TRBD1 agrees at 9 bases. The germline gives CDR1 MNHEY, CDR2 SVGAGI. After removal of 4 bases from V and 4 bases from J, the junction contained 5 bases not matched to a gene. This CDR3 contains 15 residues.

J is TRBJ2-6 and V is TRBV12-2; TRBD2 was called by the table and not checked on the DNA. TRBV12-2 is classified as a pseudogene. The CDR3 totals 20 residues. CDR3: CASRLADRTSGSTGANVLTF. CDR3 nucleotides: TGTGCAAGTCGCTTAGCCGACCGGACTAGCGGGAGTACCGGGGCCAACGTCCTGACTTTC.

This clone was recorded only once. V is TRBV5-1 and J is TRBJ1-6; D not resolved. The CDR3 totals 14 residues. Germline assignment: CDR1 SGHRS and CDR2 YFSETQ. V was cut by 2 bases and J by 6 bases, with 9 bases left in between. Here the CDR3 DNA reads TGCGCCAGCAGCTTTCAGGATACTAATTCACCCCTCCACTTT. Amino acid sequence: CASSFQDTNSPLHF.

This clone was observed a single time. This chain connects TRBV5-6 to TRBJ2-7; 8 bases are shared with TRBD1. CDR3 length equals 16 residues. Trimming removed 1 base from V and 4 bases from J; junction bases left unmatched: 10. From germline, CDR1 is SGHDT and CDR2 YYEEEE. The CDR3 coding sequence is TGTGCCAGCAGCTTGTGGGGGACAGGTAGTATGTACGAGCAGTACTTC. Its protein product is CASSLWGTGSMYEQYF.

This clone was seen a handful of times. This chain links TRBV4-1 with TRBJ2-7; TRBD2 is a possible D gene (6 bases). Germline V lookup: CDR1 MGHRA, CDR2 YSYEKL. CDR3 length: 15 amino acids. With 2 bases removed from V and 1 base from J, the gap between germline ends came to 12 bases. CDR3 residues: CASSQLAFLSYEQYF. CDR3 coding DNA: TGCGCCAGCAGCCAACTAGCGTTTCTATCCTACGAGCAGTACTTC.

The chain joins TRBV21-1 to TRBJ2-7; TRBD2, as called in the table, went unchecked against the DNA. TRBV21-1 is recorded as a pseudogene. There are 13 residues in the CDR3. CDR3 sequence reads: CASSKVCSYEQYF. CDR3 nucleotides: TGTGCCAGCAGCAAAGTCTGTTCCTACGAGCAGTACTTC.

The chain is built from TRBV18 and TRBJ1-3; D unclear. Germline-derived CDR1 and CDR2 are KGHSH and LQKENI. The V gene lost 0 bases and the J gene lost 3 bases, with 9 bases spanning the gap. The length of the CDR3 is 15 residues. The CDR3 region is CASSPPDRGGNTIYF. As DNA, the CDR3 is TGTGCCAGCTCACCACCGGATCGAGGTGGAAACACCATATATTTT.

The chain links TRBV11-2 to TRBJ2-5; 8 nucleotides align to TRBD2. Germline V gene lookup returns CDR1 SGHAT and CDR2 FQNNGV. This CDR3 spans 14 amino acids. Trimming at V came to 2 bases and at J to 4 bases, leaving 3 bases not matched to a gene. The CDR3 DNA reads TGTGCCAGCAGCTTAACAGCGGGAGCAGAGACCCAGTACTTC. It specifies CASSLTAGAETQYF.

This clone was seen a few times. The genes are TRBV5-5 and TRBJ1-1; perhaps TRBD1 as D (6 bases). CDR3 length: 14 residues. Germline CDR1 is SGHKS and CDR2 is YYEKEE (reference sequence). V was trimmed by 2 bases and J by 1 base, leaving 9 bases between them. The CDR3 coding sequence is TGTGCCAGCAGCTTTCTGGACAGGAACACTGAAGCTTTCTTT. The encoded protein is CASSFLDRNTEAFF.

This chain links TRBV5-1 with TRBJ1-2; possible D gene TRBD1, 5 bases. Trimming took 0 bases from V and 7 from J, leaving 10 bases between them. Looked up from germline, CDR1 is SGHRS and CDR2 is YFSETQ. The length of the CDR3 is 13 residues. The CDR3 DNA sequence: TGCGCCAGCAGCTTGGTAGGGGCTCGTGGCTACACCTTC. This translates into CASSLVGARGYTF.

This clone was recorded a few times. V is TRBV11-2 and J is TRBJ1-1; no firm D call. Germline V lookup: CDR1 SGHAT, CDR2 FQNNGV. This CDR3 is built from 11 residues. Deletions cut 1 base from V and 8 bases from J, with 5 bases between. In DNA form, the CDR3 reads TGTGCCAGCAGCTTAGCCGGGGAAGCTTTCTTT. Its protein is CASSLAGEAFF.

The V and J genes are TRBV9 and TRBJ2-3; 8 bases fit TRBD1. CDR1 and CDR2 from the germline V gene are SGDLS and YYNGEE. This CDR3 region has 18 residues. V was clipped by 4 bases and J by 2 bases; unmatched bases: 15. CDR3 protein: CASSPRMGTGSYTDTQYF. The CDR3, as DNA: TGTGCCAGCAGCCCTCGTATGGGGACAGGATCGTACACAGATACGCAGTATTTT. Looking up the rest from reference TRBV9 and TRBJ2-3 gives the full variable domain: DSGVTQTPKHLITATGQRVTLRCSPRSGDLSVYWYQQSLDQGLQFLIQYYNGEERAKGNILERFSAQQFPDLHSELNLSSLELGDSALYFCASSPRMGTGSYTDTQYFGPGTRLTVL.

The chain combines TRBV20-1 with TRBJ2-1, with 11 bases fitting TRBD2. This CDR3 has 14 residues. The J segment lost 9 bases and the V segment lost 3 bases, leaving 7 bases of the junction unmatched. Germline CDR1 reads DFQATT; CDR2 reads SNEGSKA (reference sequence). CDR3 coding DNA: TGCAGTGCTAGTCAGACTAGCGGGATCAGTGAGCAGTTCTTC. Encoded protein: CSASQTSGISEQFF.

The chain is built from TRBV3-1 (or the pseudogene TRBV3-2) and TRBJ2-1; possibly TRBD2 for D (6 bases). The CDR3 spans 13 residues. From germline, CDR1 is LGHDT and CDR2 YNNKEL (reference sequence). Trimming left V 6 bases short and J 7 bases short, with 13 bases between. CDR3 nucleotide sequence: TGTGCCAGCAGAGCTAGCGCGGCTAATGAGCAGTTCTTC. It codes for CASRASAANEQFF.

J is TRBJ1-1 and V is TRBV10-3; a possible D gene is TRBD1 (6 bases). This CDR3 spans 16 amino acids. Germline V gene lookup returns CDR1 ENHRY and CDR2 SYGVKD. V lost 3 bases to trimming and J lost 5 bases, with 19 bases between them. The CDR3 protein is CAISDMARGKGTEAFF. The CDR3 DNA reads TGTGCCATCAGTGATATGGCAAGGGGGAAAGGGACTGAAGCTTTCTTT.

Concerning this clone: Other nucleotide sequences from this sample produce the same CDR3. The CDR3 DNA reads as TGTGCCAGCAGCTTGCGGGGGAGCACAGATACGCAGTATTTT. Amino acids: CASSLRGSTDTQYF. The V call is TRBV7-9, the J call TRBJ2-3, with 7 bases aligning to TRBD2. This CDR3 has 14 amino acids. Germline V gene data show CDR1 as SEHNR and CDR2 as FQNEAQ (reference sequence). The trim removed 3 bases at V and 0 bases at J, leaving 0 bases unmatched. The full variable domain, with the rest looked up from reference TRBV7-9 and TRBJ2-3, is DTGVSQNPRHKITKRGQNVTFRCDPISEHNRLYWYRQTLGQGPEFLTYFQNEAQLEKSRLLSDRFSAERPKGSFSTLEIQRTEQGDSAMYLCASSLRGSTDTQYFGPGTRLTVL.

The V and J genes are TRBV21-1 and TRBJ1-4. TRBV21-1 is deemed a pseudogene. This CDR3 has 16 amino acids. The CDR3 loop reads CASSKGEGSTNEKLFF. For the CDR3, the DNA is TGTGCCAGCAGCAAGGGGGAGGGGTCAACTAATGAAAAACTGTTTTTT.

The V and J genes are TRBV19 and TRBJ2-3; TRBD2 agrees at 13 bases. The CDR3 has 20 residues. Germline V gene lookup returns CDR1 LNHDA and CDR2 SQIVND (reference sequence). Germline trimming cut 5 bases from V and 0 bases from J; bases unmatched to any gene: 14. As DNA, the CDR3 is TGTGCCAGTAGTCTCCAACCCCCCGGGACTAGCGGGACGAGCACAGATACGCAGTATTTT. Its protein product is CASSLQPPGTSGTSTDTQYF.